This T cell receptor (beta chain) was identified in a study of cytomegalovirus exposure and HLA in healthy donors. On the study more broadly: The 120 validation repertoires were produced on the same platform as the 650 to 800 repertoires of the first cohort. This was reported in a later analysis. General study results and limits: Rare TCR sequences dominated, though some public TCRs recurred in many donors. The study listed approximately 170 cytomegalovirus-associated TCR beta chains. The classifier was said to identify cytomegalovirus status with high specificity and sensitivity.

The CDR3 is made up of 15 amino acids. Germline values: CDR1 MNHEY, CDR2 SMNVEV (reference sequence). The ends lost 3 bases at V and 6 bases at J; junction bases unmatched: 4. As regards this clone: What it recognizes is unknown.

TCRdb keeps only in-frame clones here, not all; method: immunoSEQ multiplex PCR. Of around 50,000 clones in the sample, roughly 94% were seen once. The chain joins TRBV27 to TRBJ2-1, with 11 nucleotides matching TRBD2. The TCR was taken from a woman aged 18-29 years in good health and CMV-seropositive. Sample: PBMCs. The CDR3 DNA is TGTGCCAGCAGTTTTAGCGGGAGGGCCGGCAATGAGCAGTTCTTC. Translation: CASSFSGRAGNEQFF.